This TCR beta chain was identified in a study of cytomegalovirus exposure and HLA in healthy donors. Study-level results: Later analysis identified several of the most significant clusters that appeared linked to common viral pathogens.

As regards this clone: Its antigen is not identified.

V was trimmed by 4 bases and J by 1 base, leaving 11 bases between them. The CDR3 sequence is 14 residues long. Germline V gene data show CDR1 as SGHNT and CDR2 as YYREEE (reference sequence). Primers for the PCR totalled 60 Vbeta and 13 Jbeta. Assay used: immunoSEQ multiplex PCR; TCRdb lists only in-frame clones, some missing. The data contain approximately 150,000 clones, approximately 84% of them singletons. The sample taken for sequencing was PBMCs. This receptor was identified in a man over 45 in good health and CMV-seropositive. The chain employs TRBV5-4 and TRBJ1-1; D gene unclear. CDR3 in DNA: TGTGCCAGCAGCCAGGATACAGCGAACACTGAAGCTTTCTTT. The encoded protein is CASSQDTANTEAFF.